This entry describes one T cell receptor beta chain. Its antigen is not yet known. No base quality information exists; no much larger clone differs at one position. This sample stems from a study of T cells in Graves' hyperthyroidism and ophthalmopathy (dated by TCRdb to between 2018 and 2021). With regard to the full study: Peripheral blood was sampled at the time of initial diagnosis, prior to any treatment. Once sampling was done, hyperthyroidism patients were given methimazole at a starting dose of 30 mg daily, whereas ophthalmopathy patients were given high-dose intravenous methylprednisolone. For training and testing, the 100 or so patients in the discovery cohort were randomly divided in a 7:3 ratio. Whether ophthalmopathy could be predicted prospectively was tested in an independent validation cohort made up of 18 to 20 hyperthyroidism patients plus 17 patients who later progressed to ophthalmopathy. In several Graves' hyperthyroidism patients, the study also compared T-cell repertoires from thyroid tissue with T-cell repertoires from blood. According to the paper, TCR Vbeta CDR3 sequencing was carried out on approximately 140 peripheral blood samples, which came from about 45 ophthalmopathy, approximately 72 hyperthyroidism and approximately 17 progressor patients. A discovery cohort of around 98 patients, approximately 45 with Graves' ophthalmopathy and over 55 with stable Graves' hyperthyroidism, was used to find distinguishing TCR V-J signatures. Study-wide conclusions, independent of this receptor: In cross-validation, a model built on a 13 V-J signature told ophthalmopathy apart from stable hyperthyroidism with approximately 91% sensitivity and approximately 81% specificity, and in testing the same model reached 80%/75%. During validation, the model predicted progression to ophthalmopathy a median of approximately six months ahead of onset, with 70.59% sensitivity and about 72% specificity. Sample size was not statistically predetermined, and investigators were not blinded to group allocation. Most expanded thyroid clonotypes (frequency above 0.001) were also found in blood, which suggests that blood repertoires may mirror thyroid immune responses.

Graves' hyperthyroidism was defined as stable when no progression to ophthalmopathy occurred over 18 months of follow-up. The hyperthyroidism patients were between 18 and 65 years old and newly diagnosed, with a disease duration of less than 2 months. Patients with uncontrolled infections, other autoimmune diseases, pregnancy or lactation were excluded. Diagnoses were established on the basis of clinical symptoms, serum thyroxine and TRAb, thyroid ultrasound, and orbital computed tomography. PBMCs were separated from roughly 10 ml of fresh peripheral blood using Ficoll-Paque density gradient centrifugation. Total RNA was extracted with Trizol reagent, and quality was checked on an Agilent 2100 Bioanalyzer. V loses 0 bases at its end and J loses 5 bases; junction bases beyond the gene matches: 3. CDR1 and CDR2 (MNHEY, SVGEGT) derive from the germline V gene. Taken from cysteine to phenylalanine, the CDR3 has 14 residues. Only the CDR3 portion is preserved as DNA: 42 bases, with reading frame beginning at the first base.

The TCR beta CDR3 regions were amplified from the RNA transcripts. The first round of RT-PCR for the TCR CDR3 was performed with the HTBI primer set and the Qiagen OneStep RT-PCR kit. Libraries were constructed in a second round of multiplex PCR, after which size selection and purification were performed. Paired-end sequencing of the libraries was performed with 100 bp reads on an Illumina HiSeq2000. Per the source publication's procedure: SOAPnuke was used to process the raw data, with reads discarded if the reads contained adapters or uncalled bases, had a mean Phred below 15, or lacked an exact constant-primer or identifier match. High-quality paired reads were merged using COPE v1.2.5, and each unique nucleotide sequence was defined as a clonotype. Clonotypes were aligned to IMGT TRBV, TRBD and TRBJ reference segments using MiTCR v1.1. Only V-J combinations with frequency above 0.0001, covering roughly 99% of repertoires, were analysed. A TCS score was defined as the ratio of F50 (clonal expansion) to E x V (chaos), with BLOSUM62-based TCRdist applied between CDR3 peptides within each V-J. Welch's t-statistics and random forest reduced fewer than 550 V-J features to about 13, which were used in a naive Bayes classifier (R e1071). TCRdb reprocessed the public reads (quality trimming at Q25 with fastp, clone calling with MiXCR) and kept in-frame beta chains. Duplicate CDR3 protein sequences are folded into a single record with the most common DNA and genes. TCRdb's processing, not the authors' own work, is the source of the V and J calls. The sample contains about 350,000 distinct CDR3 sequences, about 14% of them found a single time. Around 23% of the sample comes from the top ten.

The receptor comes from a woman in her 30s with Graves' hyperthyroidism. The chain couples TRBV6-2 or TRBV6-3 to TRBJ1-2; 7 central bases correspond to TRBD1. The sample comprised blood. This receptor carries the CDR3 CASSYSAGGYGYTF. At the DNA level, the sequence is TGTGCCAGCAGTTACTCGGCAGGGGGTTATGGCTACACCTTC.